This passage covers 14 T cell receptor beta chains from one sample sequenced in a study of blood T cell repertoires in COVID-19. Produced via immunoSEQ multiplex PCR; TCRdb's table is partial and in-frame only. This sample yields around 180,000 clones, of which about 90% are seen a single time; 20% to 25% belongs to the top ten. The specimen was peripheral blood. The receptors shown here come from a man between 70 and 80 years old with active or convalescent COVID-19.

The V call is TRBV6-6, the J call TRBJ1-2; D unresolved. V was cut by 5 bases and J by 8 bases, with 12 bases left in between. Looked up from germline, CDR1 is MNHNY and CDR2 is SVGAGI (reference sequence). The CDR3 length is 12 residues. CDR3 DNA: TGTGCCAGCAGTGCCCCTCCCGGGGGCTACACCTTC. Translated, it gives CASSAPPGGYTF.

This clone was found once. This chain links TRBV6-2 or TRBV6-3 with TRBJ1-2; 8 bases are shared with TRBD1. The CDR3 is 16 amino acids. Germline values: CDR1 MNHEY, CDR2 SVGEGT. With 5 bases clipped from V and 0 bases from J, the junction kept 8 bases outside the gene matches. The CDR3 DNA reads as TGTGCCAGCAGTGACGACAGGGGTTTGGCTAACTATGGCTACACCTTC. As protein: CASSDDRGLANYGYTF.

The V call is TRBV24-1, the J call TRBJ2-5, with D perhaps TRBD2 (6 bases). Germline lookup yields CDR1 KGHDR and CDR2 SFDVKD. V dropped 9 bases and J dropped 0 bases, with 10 bases sitting between them. CDR3 size: 13 residues. The CDR3 sequence: CATRRGNQETQYF. Here the CDR3 DNA reads TGTGCCACCCGGCGGGGTAACCAAGAGACCCAGTACTTC.

This chain connects TRBV6-2 or TRBV6-3 to TRBJ1-2; 8 bases fit TRBD1. Germline V gene data show CDR1 as MNHEY and CDR2 as SVGEGT. The ends lost 4 bases at V and 4 bases at J; junction bases unmatched: 8. The CDR3 consists of 15 residues. The CDR3 nucleotides read TGTGCCAGCAGTTTCCCGGGACAGGCGACCTATGGCTACACCTTC. Amino acids: CASSFPGQATYGYTF.

V gene TRBV5-1 combines with J gene TRBJ1-3; no reliable D call. The germline V gene encodes CDR1 SGHRS and CDR2 YFSETQ. V lost 0 bases and J lost 0, with 10 bases in between. This CDR3 contains 16 residues. CDR3 sequence (DNA): TGCGCCAGCAGCTTGGGGTCCGGAGACTCTGGAAACACCATATATTTT. This codes for CASSLGSGDSGNTIYF.

The rearrangement joins TRBV11-2 to TRBJ2-3, with D tentatively TRBD2 (5 bases). V was shortened by 3 bases and J by 5 bases, with 6 bases between the two germline ends. This CDR3 is 12 amino acids long. In germline, CDR1 is SGHAT, CDR2 FQNNGV. The CDR3 coding sequence is TGTGCCAGCAGCTTTACTAGAGATACGCAGTATTTT. It yields the protein CASSFTRDTQYF.

J is TRBJ2-2 and V is TRBV5-1; 11 bases align to TRBD1. CDR1 and CDR2 (germline): SGHRS, YFSETQ. The CDR3 loop spans 15 amino acids. Losses at the gene ends were 4 bases for V and 8 bases for J; bases not matched to a gene: 7. The CDR3 bases are TGCGCCAGCAGCAACGGACAGGGGGCATTAGGGGAGCTGTTTTTT. Translating gives CASSNGQGALGELFF.

The chain carries TRBV11-2 and TRBJ2-7; 7 nucleotides match TRBD2. Germline values: CDR1 SGHAT, CDR2 FQNNGV. The CDR3 spans 14 residues. Trimming removed 0 bases from V and 5 bases from J; junction bases left unmatched: 4. CDR3 sequence (DNA): TGTGCCAGCAGCTTAGATCGGGGGGTGCACGAGCAGTACTTC. Protein sequence: CASSLDRGVHEQYF.

CDR3 loop: CASSGGTGSDTEAFF. The DNA of the CDR3 is TGTGCCAGCAGCGGAGGGACAGGGTCGGACACTGAAGCTTTCTTT. V and J are TRBV9 and TRBJ1-1; 9 positions agree with TRBD1. The V gene's germline CDR1 is SGDLS and CDR2 YYNGEE. The V segment lost 3 bases and the J segment 3 bases; nucleotides outside the gene matches: 6. CDR3 length: 15 amino acids.

The V gene is TRBV15, the J gene TRBJ1-5, with D maybe TRBD1 (5 bases). The germline V gene has CDR1 LNHNV and CDR2 YYDKDF (reference sequence). Trimming took off 5 bases at V and 7 bases at J, with 27 bases between the two ends. This CDR3 has 18 amino acids. Here the CDR3 DNA reads TGTGCCACCAGCTCCTCAGAGGGGAGGGTAGCTTCCCACCAGCCCCAGCATTTT. It encodes CATSSSEGRVASHQPQHF.

The chain carries TRBV2 and TRBJ1-6; D ambiguous. The CDR3 sequence is 15 residues long. The V gene lost 6 bases and the J gene lost 4 bases, with 13 bases spanning the gap. Germline values: CDR1 SNHLY, CDR2 FYNNEI. Written as DNA, the CDR3 is TGTGCCAGCAGGTTTAACGGAGGATATAATTCACCCCTCCACTTT. Protein product: CASRFNGGYNSPLHF.

The V call is TRBV6-5, the J call TRBJ1-2; a possible D gene is TRBD1 (5 bases). This CDR3 contains 14 residues. The ends were cut back, 5 bases at V and 4 bases at J, with 14 bases in the middle. Germline CDR1 MNHEY, CDR2 SVGAGI. CDR3 sequence (DNA): TGTGCCAGCAGTACGCGGGGGGGAGGCTATGGCTACACCTTC. Translating it yields CASSTRGGGYGYTF.

V gene TRBV28 combines with J gene TRBJ2-1; 8 positions match TRBD2. V lost 4 bases, J lost 3 bases, and 8 bases stayed unmatched. This CDR3 has 16 amino acids. Germline CDR1 and CDR2: MDHEN and SYDVKM. Here the CDR3 reads CASSSLRSGSYNEQFF. CDR3 bases: TGTGCCAGCAGTTCCCTCCGAAGCGGGAGCTACAATGAGCAGTTCTTC.

The chain is built from TRBV7-2 and TRBJ2-5, with D possibly being TRBD1 (6 bases). The CDR3 loop spans 16 amino acids. V lost 1 base and J 1 base, leaving 13 bases between the germline ends. From germline, CDR1 is SGHTA and CDR2 FQGNSA. CDR3 sequence: CASSLGGGSGQETQYF. DNA for the CDR3: TGTGCCAGCAGCTTAGGAGGGGGTTCTGGCCAAGAGACCCAGTACTTC.